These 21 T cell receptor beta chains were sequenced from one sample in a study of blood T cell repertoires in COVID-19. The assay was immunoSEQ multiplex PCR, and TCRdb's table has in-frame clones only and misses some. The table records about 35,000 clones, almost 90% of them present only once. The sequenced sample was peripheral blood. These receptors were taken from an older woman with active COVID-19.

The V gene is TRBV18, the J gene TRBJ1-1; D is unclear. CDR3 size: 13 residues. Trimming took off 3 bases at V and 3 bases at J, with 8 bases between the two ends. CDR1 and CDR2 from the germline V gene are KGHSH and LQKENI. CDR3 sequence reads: CASSPVRDTEAFF. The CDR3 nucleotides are TGTGCCAGCTCACCTGTAAGAGACACTGAAGCTTTCTTT.

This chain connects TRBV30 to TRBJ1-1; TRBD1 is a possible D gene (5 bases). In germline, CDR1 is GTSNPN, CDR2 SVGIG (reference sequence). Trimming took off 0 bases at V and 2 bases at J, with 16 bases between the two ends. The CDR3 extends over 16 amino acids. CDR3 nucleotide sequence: TGTGCCTGGAGTGTACTTAGGGGCACCCTAAACACTGAAGCTTTCTTT. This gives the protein CAWSVLRGTLNTEAFF.

The CDR3: CASRRGAHQPQHF. In DNA form, the CDR3 reads TGTGCCAGCCGCCGGGGGGCGCATCAGCCCCAGCATTTT. V usage is TRBV28 and J usage is TRBJ1-5, with D perhaps matching TRBD1 (6 bases). Germline V CDR1 and CDR2: MDHEN, SYDVKM. V lost 8 bases and J lost 5, with 13 bases in between. The CDR3 is 13 residues long.

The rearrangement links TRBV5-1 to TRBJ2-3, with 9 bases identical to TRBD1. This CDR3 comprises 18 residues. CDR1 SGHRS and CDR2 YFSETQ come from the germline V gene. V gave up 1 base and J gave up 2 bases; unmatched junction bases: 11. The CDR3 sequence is CASSLKRQGGYITDTQYF. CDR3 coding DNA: TGCGCCAGCAGCTTGAAGCGACAGGGGGGCTACATCACAGATACGCAGTATTTT.

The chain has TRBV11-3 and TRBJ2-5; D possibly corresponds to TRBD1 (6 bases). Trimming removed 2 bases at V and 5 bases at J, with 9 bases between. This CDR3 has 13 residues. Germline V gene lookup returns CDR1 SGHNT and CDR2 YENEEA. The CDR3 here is CASSLWGQETQYF. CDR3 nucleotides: TGTGCCAGCAGCTTATGGGGGCAGGAGACCCAGTACTTC.

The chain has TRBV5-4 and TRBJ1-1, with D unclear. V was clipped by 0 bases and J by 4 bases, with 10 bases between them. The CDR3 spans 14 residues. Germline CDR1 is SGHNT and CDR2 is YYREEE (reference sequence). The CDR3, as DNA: TGTGCCAGCAGCTTGGATCGGGGAACCACTGAAGCTTTCTTT. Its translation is CASSLDRGTTEAFF.

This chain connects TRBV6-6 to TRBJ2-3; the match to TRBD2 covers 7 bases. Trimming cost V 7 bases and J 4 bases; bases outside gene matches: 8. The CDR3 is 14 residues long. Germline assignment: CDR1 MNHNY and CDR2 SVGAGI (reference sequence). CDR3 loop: CASTPGLGADTQYF. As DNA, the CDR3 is TGTGCCAGCACCCCCGGACTAGGCGCAGATACGCAGTATTTT.

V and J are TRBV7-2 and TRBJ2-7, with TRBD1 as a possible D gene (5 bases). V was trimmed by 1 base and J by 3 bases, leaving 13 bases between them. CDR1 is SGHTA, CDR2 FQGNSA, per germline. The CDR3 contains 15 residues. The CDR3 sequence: CASSLGSGNNYEQYF. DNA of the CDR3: TGTGCCAGCAGCTTAGGCTCAGGGAACAACTACGAGCAGTACTTC.

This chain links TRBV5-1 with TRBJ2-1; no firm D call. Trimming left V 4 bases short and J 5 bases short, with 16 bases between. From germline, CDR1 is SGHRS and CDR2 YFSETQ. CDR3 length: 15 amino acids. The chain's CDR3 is CASSPFSARDNEQFF. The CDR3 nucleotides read TGCGCCAGCAGCCCATTTTCCGCTCGAGACAATGAGCAGTTCTTC.

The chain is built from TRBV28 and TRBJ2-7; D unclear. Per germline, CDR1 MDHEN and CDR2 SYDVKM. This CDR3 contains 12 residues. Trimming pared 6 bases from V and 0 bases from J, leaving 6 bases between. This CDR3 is CASSLLSYEQYF. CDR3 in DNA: TGTGCCAGCAGCCTCCTCTCCTACGAGCAGTACTTC.

This chain's CDR3 is CASSLVLGHGFYEQYF. The CDR3 DNA sequence: TGTGCCAGCAGCTTAGTTCTGGGACACGGCTTCTACGAGCAGTACTTC. The chain links TRBV7-6 to TRBJ2-7, with D possibly matching TRBD1 (6 bases). The V and J ends lost 1 base and 3 bases respectively, with 16 bases between them. This CDR3 contains 16 residues. Germline CDR1 and CDR2: SGHVS and FNYEAQ.

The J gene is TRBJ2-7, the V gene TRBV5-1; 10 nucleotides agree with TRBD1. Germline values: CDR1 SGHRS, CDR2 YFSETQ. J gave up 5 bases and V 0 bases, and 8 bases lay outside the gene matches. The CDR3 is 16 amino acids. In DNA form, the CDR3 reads TGCGCCAGCAGCTTGGGGGAGACAGGGGGCCACCACGAGCAGTACTTC. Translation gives CASSLGETGGHHEQYF. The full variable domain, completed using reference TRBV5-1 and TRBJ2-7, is KAGVTQTPRYLIKTRGQQVTLSCSPISGHRSVSWYQQTPGQGLQFLFEYFSETQRNKGNFPGRFSGRQFSNSRSEMNVSTLELGDSALYLCASSLGETGGHHEQYFGPGTRLTVT.

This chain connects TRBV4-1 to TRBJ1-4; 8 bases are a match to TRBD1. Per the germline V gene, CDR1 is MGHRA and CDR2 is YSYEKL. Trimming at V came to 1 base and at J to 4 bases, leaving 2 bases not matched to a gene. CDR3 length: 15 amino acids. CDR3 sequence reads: CASSQAGGHNEKLFF. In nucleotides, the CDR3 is TGCGCCAGCAGCCAAGCAGGGGGCCATAATGAAAAACTGTTTTTT.

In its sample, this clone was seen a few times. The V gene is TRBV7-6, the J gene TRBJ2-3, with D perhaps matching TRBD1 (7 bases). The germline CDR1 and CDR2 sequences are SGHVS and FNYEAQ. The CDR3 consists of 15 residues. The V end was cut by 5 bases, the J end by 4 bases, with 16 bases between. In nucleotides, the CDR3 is TGTGCCAGCAGCAAGACAGGGTCGGGAGCAGATACGCAGTATTTT. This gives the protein CASSKTGSGADTQYF.

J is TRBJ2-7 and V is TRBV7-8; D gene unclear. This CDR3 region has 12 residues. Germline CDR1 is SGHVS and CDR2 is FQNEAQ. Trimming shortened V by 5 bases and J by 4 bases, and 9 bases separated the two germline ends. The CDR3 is CASSRDIYEQYF. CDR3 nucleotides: TGTGCCAGCAGCCGAGATATATACGAGCAGTACTTC.

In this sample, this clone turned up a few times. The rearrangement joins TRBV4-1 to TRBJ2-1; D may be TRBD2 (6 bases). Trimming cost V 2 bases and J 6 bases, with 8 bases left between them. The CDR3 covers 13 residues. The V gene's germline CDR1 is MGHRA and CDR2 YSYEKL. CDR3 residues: CASSQPAGNEQFF. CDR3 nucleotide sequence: TGCGCCAGCAGCCAACCAGCGGGCAATGAGCAGTTCTTC.

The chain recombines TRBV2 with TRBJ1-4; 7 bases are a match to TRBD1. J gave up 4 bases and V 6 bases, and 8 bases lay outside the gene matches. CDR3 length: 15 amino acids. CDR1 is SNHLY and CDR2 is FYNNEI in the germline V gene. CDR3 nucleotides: TGTGCCAGCAGGCCCACAGGGGCCCTTAATGAAAAACTGTTTTTT. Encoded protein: CASRPTGALNEKLFF.

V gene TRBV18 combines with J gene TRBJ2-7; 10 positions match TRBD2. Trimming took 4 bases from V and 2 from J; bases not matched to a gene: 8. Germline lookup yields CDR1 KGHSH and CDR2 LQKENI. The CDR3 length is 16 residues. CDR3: CASSQYSGGLTYEQYF. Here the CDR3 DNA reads TGTGCCAGCTCACAATATAGCGGGGGGTTGACCTACGAGCAGTACTTC.

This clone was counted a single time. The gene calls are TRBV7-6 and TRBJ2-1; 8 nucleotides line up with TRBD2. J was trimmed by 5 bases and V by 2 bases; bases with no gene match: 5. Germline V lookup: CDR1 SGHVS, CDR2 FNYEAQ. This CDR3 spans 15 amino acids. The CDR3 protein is CASSLISSGHNEQFF. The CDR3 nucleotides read TGTGCCAGCAGCTTAATTTCTAGCGGGCACAATGAGCAGTTCTTC.

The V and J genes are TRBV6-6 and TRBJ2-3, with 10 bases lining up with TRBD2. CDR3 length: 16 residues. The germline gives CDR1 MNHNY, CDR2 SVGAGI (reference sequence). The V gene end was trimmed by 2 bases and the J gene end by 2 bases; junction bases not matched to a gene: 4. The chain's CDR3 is CASSYGAGGITDTQYF. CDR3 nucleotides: TGTGCCAGCAGTTACGGAGCGGGGGGGATCACAGATACGCAGTATTTT.

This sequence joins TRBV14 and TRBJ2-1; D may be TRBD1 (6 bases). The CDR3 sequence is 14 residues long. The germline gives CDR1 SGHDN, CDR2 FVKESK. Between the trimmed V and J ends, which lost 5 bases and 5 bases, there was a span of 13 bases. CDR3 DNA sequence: TGTGCCAGCAGCTTCGGACAGTTCAACAATGAGCAGTTCTTC. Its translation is CASSFGQFNNEQFF.